This entry lists 16 T cell receptor beta chains sequenced from one sample in a study of T-cell memory formation after mild COVID-19. TCRdb recomputed calls from the 5' RACE reads with MiXCR, one row per CDR3 protein. Here the sample spans 180,000 or so distinct CDR3 sequences, 11% being singletons. Material: PBMCs or a T cell subset sorted from them (not recorded which). The receptors were gathered from a man between 18 and 29 years old who had mild COVID-19 (a few samples of this study predate the infection). Cell type and time point are not known.

This clonotype was detected ten times or more. The V call is TRBV2, the J call TRBJ2-7; unclear D gene. Germline CDR1 reads SNHLY; CDR2 reads FYNNEI. This CDR3 is built from 13 residues. V lost 0 bases and J lost 5, with 8 bases in between. CDR3: CASSEAQIHEQYF. CDR3 coding DNA: TGTGCCAGCAGTGAAGCTCAGATCCACGAGCAGTACTTC.

At least ten counts were recorded for this clonotype. The rearrangement joins TRBV5-1 to TRBJ2-5, with TRBD2 matching over 7 bases. V was pared by 4 bases and J by 0 bases, with 0 bases of the junction left unmatched. The germline gives CDR1 SGHRS, CDR2 YFSETQ. CDR3 length: 13 residues. The CDR3 protein is CASSAGDQETQYF. DNA of the CDR3: TGCGCCAGCAGCGCGGGGGACCAAGAGACCCAGTACTTC. The full variable domain, rest sourced from reference TRBV5-1 and TRBJ2-5, is KAGVTQTPRYLIKTRGQQVTLSCSPISGHRSVSWYQQTPGQGLQFLFEYFSETQRNKGNFPGRFSGRQFSNSRSEMNVSTLELGDSALYLCASSAGDQETQYFGPGTRLLVL.

This clonotype has ten or more counts. The chain uses TRBV6-1 and TRBJ2-7, with 8 bases aligning to TRBD1. V trimming: 5 bases; J trimming: 1 base; junction bases outside the gene matches: 4. CDR3 length equals 14 residues. Germline-derived CDR1 and CDR2 are MNHNS and SASEGT. CDR3: CASSLDRDSYEQYF. CDR3 in DNA: TGTGCCAGCAGTCTGGACAGGGATTCCTACGAGCAGTACTTC.

In this sample, this clonotype turned up a few times. The V and J genes are TRBV20-1 and TRBJ1-1; maybe TRBD1 (5 bases). Trimming pared 5 bases from V and 1 base from J, leaving 8 bases between. Germline lookup yields CDR1 DFQATT and CDR2 SNEGSKA (reference sequence). This CDR3 is 12 amino acids long. The CDR3 sequence is CSASDRNTEAFF. As DNA, the CDR3 is TGCAGTGCTTCTGACAGGAACACTGAAGCTTTCTTT.

This clonotype has ten or more counts. The chain uses TRBV11-1 and TRBJ1-2; no firm D call. The CDR3 sequence is 13 residues long. Between the trimmed V and J ends, which lost 3 bases and 8 bases, there was a span of 13 bases. In germline, CDR1 is SGHAT, CDR2 FQDESV (reference sequence). The CDR3 sequence: CASSLSGSGGYTF. CDR3 nucleotide sequence: TGTGCCAGCAGCTTGAGTGGATCTGGGGGCTACACCTTC.

The DNA of the CDR3 is TGTGCCTGGAGGAGAACGGGACCTCTTATTAATGAAAAACTGTTTTTT. It is translated as CAWRRTGPLINEKLFF. V and J are TRBV30 and TRBJ1-4; D perhaps matches TRBD1 (5 bases). Germline CDR1 and CDR2: GTSNPN and SVGIG (reference sequence). Trimming shortened V by 3 bases and J by 4 bases, and 18 bases separated the two germline ends. The CDR3 is 16 amino acids.

CDR3 region: CASMVELNQPQHF. The CDR3 nucleotides are TGTGCCAGCATGGTCGAACTAAATCAGCCCCAGCATTTT. The gene calls are TRBV2 and TRBJ1-5; D unclear. CDR1 SNHLY and CDR2 FYNNEI come from the germline V gene. The CDR3 loop spans 13 amino acids. V lost 7 bases and J lost 4, with 11 bases in between.

Only a few counts were recorded for this clonotype. This sequence joins TRBV11-2 and TRBJ1-2, with D unresolved. The CDR3 totals 13 residues. Germline V gene data show CDR1 as SGHAT and CDR2 as FQNNGV. The ends were cut back, 3 bases at V and 8 bases at J, with 13 bases in the middle. CDR3 in amino acids: CASSFSTGGGYTF. CDR3 sequence (DNA): TGTGCCAGCAGCTTCTCTACTGGAGGGGGCTACACCTTC.

This clonotype has just a few counts. The V and J genes are TRBV5-5 and TRBJ2-3; 14 bases match TRBD2. The germline V gene encodes CDR1 SGHKS and CDR2 YYEKEE (reference sequence). Losses at the gene ends were 4 bases for V and 1 base for J; bases not matched to a gene: 5. The CDR3 has 17 residues. The CDR3 DNA follows: TGTGCCAGCAGCCCGCAGGGACTAGCGGGGGGCACAGATACGCAGTATTTT. This codes for CASSPQGLAGGTDTQYF.

This chain joins TRBV7-2 and TRBJ2-7; possible D gene TRBD2, 6 bases. With 5 bases removed from V and 7 bases from J, the gap between germline ends came to 9 bases. The germline CDR1 and CDR2 sequences are SGHTA and FQGNSA. The CDR3 is made up of 11 amino acids. In nucleotides, the CDR3 is TGTGCCAGCAGCCCGGGGGTTGAGCAGTACTTC. It yields the protein CASSPGVEQYF. The whole variable domain, remainder taken from reference TRBV7-2 and TRBJ2-7, is GAGVSQSPSNKVTEKGKDVELRCDPISGHTALYWYRQSLGQGLEFLIYFQGNSAPDKSGLPSDRFSAERTGGSVSTLTIQRTQQEDSAVYLCASSPGVEQYFGPGTRLTVT.

This clonotype appeared a few times. The chain joins TRBV6-1 to TRBJ2-7; D is undetermined. Per germline, CDR1 MNHNS and CDR2 SASEGT. V shed 1 base and J shed 2 bases, with 12 bases lying between them. The length of the CDR3 is 15 residues. CDR3 DNA: TGTGCCAGCAGTGAAGTAGGGCGGAATCCCTACGAGCAGTACTTC. Translation gives CASSEVGRNPYEQYF.

This clonotype was found a few times. J is TRBJ1-2 and V is TRBV9; D perhaps matches TRBD1 (6 bases). This CDR3 has 14 residues. Trimming stripped 4 bases from V and 7 bases from J, with 17 bases between. Germline-derived CDR1 and CDR2 are SGDLS and YYNGEE. The CDR3 loop is CASSPNFQGSGYTF. In DNA, the CDR3 is TGTGCCAGCAGCCCCAACTTTCAGGGGAGTGGCTACACCTTC.

V gene TRBV10-3 combines with J gene TRBJ2-3; D may be TRBD1 (7 bases). With 0 bases removed from V and 3 bases from J, the gap between germline ends came to 16 bases. CDR1 ENHRY and CDR2 SYGVKD come from the germline V gene. The CDR3 covers 17 residues. The CDR3 DNA sequence: TGTGCCATCAGTGAGTCCCAAAGTCCAGGGGGGACAGATACGCAGTATTTT. It specifies CAISESQSPGGTDTQYF.

This clonotype was seen at least ten times. This chain connects TRBV12-3 or TRBV12-4 to TRBJ1-1, with a tentative D call TRBD1 (5 bases). Between the trimmed V and J ends, which lost 6 bases and 1 base, there was a span of 9 bases. CDR3 length: 13 amino acids. The CDR3 nucleotides read TGTGCCAGCAGGAGTGGGACGAACACTGAAGCTTTCTTT. Its protein product is CASRSGTNTEAFF.

This clonotype turned up a few times. The J gene is TRBJ2-3, the V gene TRBV5-5, with D perhaps matching TRBD2 (5 bases). Between the trimmed V and J ends, which lost 0 bases and 0 bases, there was a span of 11 bases. This CDR3 has 16 residues. Per the germline V gene, CDR1 is SGHKS and CDR2 is YYEKEE (reference sequence). The DNA for the CDR3 is TGTGCCAGCAGCTTGGCCGGCGGCGGGAGCACAGATACGCAGTATTTT. The encoded protein is CASSLAGGGSTDTQYF. The full variable domain, its missing parts supplied by reference TRBV5-5 and TRBJ2-3, is DAGVTQSPTHLIKTRGQQVTLRCSPISGHKSVSWYQQVLGQGPQFIFQYYEKEERGRGNFPDRFSARQFPNYSSELNVNALLLGDSALYLCASSLAGGGSTDTQYFGPGTRLTVL.

This clonotype was counted only a few times. The chain joins TRBV5-1 to TRBJ2-7; D gene uncertain. The CDR3 runs to 12 residues. Germline V CDR1 and CDR2: SGHRS, YFSETQ. Trimming stripped 3 bases from V and 0 bases from J, with 4 bases between. In DNA, the CDR3 is TGCGCCAGCAGCTCTAGCTCCTACGAGCAGTACTTC. Its translation: CASSSSSYEQYF.